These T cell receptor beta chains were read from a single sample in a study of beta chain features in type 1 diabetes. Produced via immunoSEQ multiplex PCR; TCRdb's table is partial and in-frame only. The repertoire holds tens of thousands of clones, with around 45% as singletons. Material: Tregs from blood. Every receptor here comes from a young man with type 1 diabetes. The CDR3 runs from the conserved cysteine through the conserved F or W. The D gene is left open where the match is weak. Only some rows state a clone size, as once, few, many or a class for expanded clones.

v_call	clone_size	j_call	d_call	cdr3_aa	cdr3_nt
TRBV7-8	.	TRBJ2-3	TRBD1	CASSASRGQDTQYF	TGTGCCAGCAGCGCCTCCAGGGGGCAAGATACGCAGTATTTT
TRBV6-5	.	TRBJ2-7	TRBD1	CASSLQGARQYF	TGTGCCAGCAGTCTACAGGGGGCCAGGCAGTACTTC
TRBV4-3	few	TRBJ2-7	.	CASSQSRLTYEQYF	TGCGCCAGCAGCCAATCGCGCTTAACCTACGAGCAGTACTTC
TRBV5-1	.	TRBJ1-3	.	CASSLSGSGNTIYF	TGCGCCAGCAGCTTGAGCGGCTCTGGAAACACCATATATTTT
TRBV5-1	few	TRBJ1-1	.	CASSQNRLMNTEAFF	TGCGCCAGCAGCCAAAACAGGCTCATGAACACTGAAGCTTTCTTT
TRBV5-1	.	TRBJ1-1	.	CASSWARGGDTEAFF	TGCGCCAGCAGCTGGGCACGGGGAGGAGACACTGAAGCTTTCTTT
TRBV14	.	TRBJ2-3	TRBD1	CASSRDRVGTDTQYF	TGTGCCAGCAGCCGGGACAGGGTGGGCACAGATACGCAGTATTTT
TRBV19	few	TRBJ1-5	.	CASSAHRVQPQHF	TGTGCCAGTAGTGCTCATCGGGTTCAGCCCCAGCATTTT
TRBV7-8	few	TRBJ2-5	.	CASSLAKFETQYF	TGTGCCAGCAGCCTCGCGAAGTTCGAGACCCAGTACTTC
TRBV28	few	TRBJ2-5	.	CASSQGRGQYF	TGTGCCAGCAGTCAGGGGCGAGGCCAGTACTTC
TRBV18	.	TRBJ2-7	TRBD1	CASSPGQDWEQYF	TGTGCCAGCTCACCGGGACAGGACTGGGAGCAGTACTTC
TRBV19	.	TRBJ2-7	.	CASSIGGYEQYF	TGTGCCAGTAGTATCGGGGGCTACGAGCAGTACTTC
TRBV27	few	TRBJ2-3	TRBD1	CASSSRGPPDTQYF	TGTGCCAGCAGTTCCAGGGGGCCGCCAGATACGCAGTATTTT
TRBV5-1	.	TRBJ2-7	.	CASTTTNGGGHYEQYF	TGCGCCAGCACTACCACCAACGGAGGAGGGCACTACGAGCAGTACTTC
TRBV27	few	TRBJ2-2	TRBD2	CASSTRTSGGARAGELFF	TGTGCCAGCAGTACACGGACTAGCGGGGGGGCAAGGGCCGGGGAGCTGTTTTTT
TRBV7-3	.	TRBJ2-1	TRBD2	CASSLKAGANEQFF	TGTGCCAGCAGCTTAAAGGCGGGAGCGAATGAGCAGTTCTTC
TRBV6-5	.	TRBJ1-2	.	CASSYDSRVGGYTF	TGTGCCAGCAGTTACGATTCCAGGGTGGGCGGCTACACCTTC
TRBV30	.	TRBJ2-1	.	CAWSKGDYNEQFF	TGTGCCTGGAGTAAGGGAGATTACAATGAGCAGTTCTTC
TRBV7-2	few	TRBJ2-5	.	CASSKGAQETQYF	TGTGCCAGCAGCAAAGGGGCCCAAGAGACCCAGTACTTC
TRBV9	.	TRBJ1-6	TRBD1	CASSVADRVSSSYNSPLHF	TGTGCCAGCAGCGTAGCTGACAGGGTTTCCAGCTCCTATAATTCACCCCTCCACTTT
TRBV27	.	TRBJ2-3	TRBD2	CASSSTKGLAGVPDTQYF	TGTGCCAGCAGTTCCACTAAGGGACTAGCGGGAGTCCCAGATACGCAGTATTTT
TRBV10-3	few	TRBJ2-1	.	CAISDKLGAFYEQFF	TGTGCCATCAGTGACAAGTTGGGGGCCTTTTATGAGCAGTTCTTC
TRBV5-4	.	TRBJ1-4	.	CASSSRGGSQLFF	TGTGCCAGCAGCTCCCGAGGGGGAAGCCAACTGTTTTTT
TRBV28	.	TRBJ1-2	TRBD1	CASRRDRGQGDYGYTF	TGTGCCAGCAGGCGGGACAGGGGGCAAGGGGACTATGGCTACACCTTC
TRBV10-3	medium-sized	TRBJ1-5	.	CAISVLEDQPQHF	TGTGCCATCAGTGTTCTCGAGGATCAGCCCCAGCATTTT
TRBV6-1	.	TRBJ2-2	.	CASSEALRGANTGELFF	TGTGCCAGCAGTGAAGCGCTTAGGGGCGCGAACACCGGGGAGCTGTTTTTT
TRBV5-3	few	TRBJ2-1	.	CARSLGGYNEQFF	TGTGCCAGAAGCTTGGGAGGGTACAATGAGCAGTTCTTC
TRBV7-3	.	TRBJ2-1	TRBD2	CASSLTGLAGVQQFF	TGTGCCAGCAGCTTAACGGGACTAGCGGGAGTCCAGCAGTTCTTC
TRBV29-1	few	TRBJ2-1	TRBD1	CSVNRGNEQFF	TGCAGCGTTAACAGGGGCAATGAGCAGTTCTTC